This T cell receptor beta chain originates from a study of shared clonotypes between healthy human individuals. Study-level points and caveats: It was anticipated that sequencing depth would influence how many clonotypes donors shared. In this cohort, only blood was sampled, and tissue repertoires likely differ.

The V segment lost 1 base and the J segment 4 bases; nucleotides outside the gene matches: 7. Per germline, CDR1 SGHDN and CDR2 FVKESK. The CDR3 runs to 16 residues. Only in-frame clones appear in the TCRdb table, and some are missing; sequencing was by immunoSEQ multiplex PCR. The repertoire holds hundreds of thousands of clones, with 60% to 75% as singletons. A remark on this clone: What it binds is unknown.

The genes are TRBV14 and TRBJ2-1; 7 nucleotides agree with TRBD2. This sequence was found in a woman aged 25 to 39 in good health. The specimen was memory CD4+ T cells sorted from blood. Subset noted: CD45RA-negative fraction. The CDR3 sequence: CASSQGAGRPYNEQFF. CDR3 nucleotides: TGTGCCAGCAGCCAAGGGGCCGGGAGGCCTTACAATGAGCAGTTCTTC.